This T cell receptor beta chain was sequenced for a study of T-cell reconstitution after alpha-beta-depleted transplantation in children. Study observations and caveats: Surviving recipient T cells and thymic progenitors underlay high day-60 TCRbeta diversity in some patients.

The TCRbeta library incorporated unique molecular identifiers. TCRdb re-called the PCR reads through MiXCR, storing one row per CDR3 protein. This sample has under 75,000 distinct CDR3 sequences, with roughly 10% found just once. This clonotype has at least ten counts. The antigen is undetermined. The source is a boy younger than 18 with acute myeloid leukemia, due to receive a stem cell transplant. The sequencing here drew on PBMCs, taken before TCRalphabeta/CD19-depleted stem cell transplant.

In nucleotides, the CDR3 is TGCAGTGCTAGAGTTCCCGGGACACCGAAGGCTGAAGCTTTCTTT. Translation: CSARVPGTPKAEAFF. The chain is built from TRBV20-1 and TRBJ1-1; possible D gene TRBD1, 6 bases. The CDR3 has 15 amino acids. V lost 1 base, J lost 6 bases, and 18 bases lay in between. Germline CDR1 DFQATT, CDR2 SNEGSKA (reference sequence).